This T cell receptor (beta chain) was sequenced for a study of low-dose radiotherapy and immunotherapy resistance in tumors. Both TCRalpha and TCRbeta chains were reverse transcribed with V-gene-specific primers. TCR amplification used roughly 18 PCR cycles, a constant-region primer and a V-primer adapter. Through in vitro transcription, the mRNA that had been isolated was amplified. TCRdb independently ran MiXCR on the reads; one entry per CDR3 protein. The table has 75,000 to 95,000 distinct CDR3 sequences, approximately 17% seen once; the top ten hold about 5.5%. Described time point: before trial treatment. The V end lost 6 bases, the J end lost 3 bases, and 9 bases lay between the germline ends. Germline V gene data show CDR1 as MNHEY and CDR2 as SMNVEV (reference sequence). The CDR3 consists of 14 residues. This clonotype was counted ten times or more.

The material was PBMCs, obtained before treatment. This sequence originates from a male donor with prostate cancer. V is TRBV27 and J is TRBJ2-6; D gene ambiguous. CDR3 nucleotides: TGTGCCAGCAGGCACGGCAGTGGGGCCAACGTCCTGACTTTC. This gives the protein CASRHGSGANVLTF. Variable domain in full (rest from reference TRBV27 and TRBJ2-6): EAQVTQNPRYLITVTGKKLTVTCSQNMNHEYMSWYRQDPGLGLRQIYYSMNVEVTDKGDVPEGYKVSRKEKRNFPLILESPSPNQTSLYFCASRHGSGANVLTFGAGSRLTVL.